This TCR beta chain appears in the sequencing data of a study of cytomegalovirus exposure and HLA in healthy donors. Study-wide points: Using the classifier, cytomegalovirus status was reportedly diagnosed with high specificity and sensitivity.

Looked up from germline, CDR1 is MRHNA and CDR2 is SNTAGT. With 3 bases clipped from V and 3 bases from J, the junction kept 2 bases outside the gene matches. This CDR3 is built from 14 residues. On this clone itself: Its antigen is currently unknown. Additional DNA sequences in this sample encode the identical CDR3.

The PCR was carried out with 60 Vbeta primers and 13 Jbeta primers. Data came from immunoSEQ multiplex PCR; TCRdb stores just in-frame clones and leaves some out. Among roughly 80,000 clones listed, around 67% were seen once. Material: PBMCs. The TCR was taken from a woman between 45 and 60 years old in good health and CMV-seropositive. The chain couples TRBV6-4 to TRBJ2-3, with 8 bases fitting TRBD2. The CDR3 DNA sequence: TGTGCCAGCAGTGAACGGGGGGGTACAGATACGCAGTATTTT. Its protein is CASSERGGTDTQYF.